This T cell receptor (beta chain) was retrieved from a study of T-cell reconstitution after alpha-beta-depleted transplantation in children. Unique molecular identifiers featured in how the TCRbeta library was prepared. MiXCR, run by TCRdb on the PCR reads, gives a single entry per CDR3 protein. The table shows 600,000 or so distinct CDR3 sequences, with more than 20% occurring only once. The junction had 8 bases not matched to a gene; V was cut back by 4 bases and J by 7 bases. CDR3 length: 17 residues. Study observations and caveats: The study reportedly traced alpha-beta T cells about two months after transplant to several hundred expanded graft clones. From surviving recipient T cells and thymic progenitors came the high day-60 TCRbeta diversity observed in some patients. Newly produced T cells mostly accounted for T-cell counts and diversity one year post-transplant.

Of note for this clonotype: Its antigen is unknown.

V gene TRBV12-3 or TRBV12-4 combines with J gene TRBJ2-3; 16 positions agree with TRBD2. Sequencing used PBMCs, mostly from graft donor cells, obtained 360 days after TCRalphabeta/CD19-depleted stem cell transplant. The sequence came from a boy under two years old who had a stem cell transplant for acute myeloid leukemia, so the T cells may come from the graft donor. The CDR3 DNA is TGTGCCAGCAGTTCAACGGGACTAGCGGGGGGGCCAAATACGCAGTATTTT. Amino acid sequence: CASSSTGLAGGPNTQYF.